The source of this T cell receptor beta chain is a study of blood T cell repertoires in COVID-19. As for the study in general: The study drew acute and convalescent COVID-19 samples from the United States, Italy and Spain. From T cells, B-cell-depleted T cells, or PBMCs came the material, which was cDNA or gDNA.

CDR1 is MNHNY, CDR2 SVGAGI, per germline (reference sequence). This CDR3 is 16 amino acids long. V was clipped by 6 bases and J by 0 bases, with 15 bases between them. Original processing notes: Amplification of reference gene primers was used by the study to estimate nucleated cell counts. This table comes from immunoSEQ multiplex PCR, and its TCRdb copy is limited to in-frame clones, with some not included. That table is the source of V, J and clone size, and D and trimming were worked out from the DNA. Here the sample spans 150,000 to 180,000 clones, approximately 83% being singletons. This receptor was taken from a woman aged 60-75 years with acute or convalescent COVID-19. Sequencing used peripheral blood. V usage is TRBV6-6 and J usage is TRBJ2-1, with D unresolved. CDR3 sequence: CASSMISPSSYNEQFF. In DNA form, the CDR3 reads TGTGCCAGCAGCATGATATCCCCGAGCTCCTACAATGAGCAGTTCTTC.